Each of the 11 T cell receptor beta chains below was sequenced from the same sample in a study of CD8+ T cells in alopecia areata. It was cDNA, reverse transcribed from extracted RNA, that served as the sequencing template. Sequenced by immunoSEQ multiplex PCR; TCRdb stores in-frame clones only, minus some. The sample has hundreds of thousands of clones, 66% seen once. Treatment meaning: oral pan-JAK inhibitor, 5-10 mg twice daily. The sequences come from CD4+ T cells sorted from blood, collected at week 44, from a patient treated with tofacitinib. These receptors came from a human donor with alopecia areata.

V is TRBV29-1 and J is TRBJ2-6; D remains ambiguous. Trimming pared 3 bases from V and 0 bases from J, leaving 12 bases between. The CDR3 is made up of 16 amino acids. CDR1 is SQVTM, CDR2 ANQGSEA, per germline. The CDR3 is CSVDQFSSSGANVLTF. CDR3 coding DNA: TGCAGCGTTGATCAGTTCTCTAGCTCTGGGGCCAACGTCCTGACTTTC.

In its sample, this clone was seen many times. CDR3 amino acids: CAIRGREYQETQYF. CDR3 sequence (DNA): TGTGCCATCAGGGGCAGAGAGTACCAAGAGACCCAGTACTTC. The V gene is TRBV10-3, the J gene TRBJ2-5; D is undetermined. V lost 6 bases and J lost 0, with 11 bases in between. The CDR3 consists of 14 residues. Germline V gene lookup returns CDR1 ENHRY and CDR2 SYGVKD.

This clone was picked up a small number of times. This chain links TRBV29-1 with TRBJ2-2; TRBD1 aligns across 8 bases. Germline values: CDR1 SQVTM, CDR2 ANQGSEA. V was clipped by 7 bases and J by 4 bases; unmatched bases: 8. The CDR3 has 14 residues. CDR3 sequence: CSARTGWGTGELFF. The CDR3 DNA reads TGCAGCGCCCGGACAGGGTGGGGCACCGGGGAGCTGTTTTTT.

The chain employs TRBV30 and TRBJ1-2; no firm D call. With 0 bases removed from V and 4 bases from J, the gap between germline ends came to 9 bases. CDR1 is GTSNPN, CDR2 SVGIG, per germline (reference sequence). CDR3 size: 13 residues. The CDR3 region is CAWSVQGSYGYTF. The CDR3 DNA sequence: TGTGCCTGGAGTGTACAAGGGTCCTATGGCTACACCTTC.

The chain carries TRBV30 and TRBJ2-1, with D perhaps TRBD1 (5 bases). Per the germline V gene, CDR1 is GTSNPN and CDR2 is SVGIG (reference sequence). The CDR3 spans 14 residues. Trimming pared 0 bases from V and 4 bases from J, leaving 10 bases between. CDR3 region: CAWSVTQGYNEQFF. The CDR3 nucleotides read TGTGCCTGGAGTGTAACGCAGGGATACAATGAGCAGTTCTTC.

The chain joins TRBV7-2 to TRBJ1-2, with D perhaps TRBD1 (6 bases). V was pared by 1 base and J by 4 bases, with 13 bases between. CDR1 and CDR2 from the germline V gene are SGHTA and FQGNSA. CDR3 length: 15 residues. The DNA for the CDR3 is TGTGCCAGCAGCTTAGATGGGGGGCACCTCTATGGCTACACCTTC. The encoded protein is CASSLDGGHLYGYTF. Full variable domain (missing parts from reference TRBV7-2 and TRBJ1-2): GAGVSQSPSNKVTEKGKDVELRCDPISGHTALYWYRQSLGQGLEFLIYFQGNSAPDKSGLPSDRFSAERTGGSVSTLTIQRTQQEDSAVYLCASSLDGGHLYGYTFGSGTRLTVV.

The chain joins TRBV29-1 to TRBJ2-1, with D perhaps TRBD2 (5 bases). V was trimmed by 0 bases and J by 9 bases, leaving 21 bases between them. The CDR3 covers 16 residues. Germline V CDR1 and CDR2: SQVTM, ANQGSEA. The CDR3 region is CSVEDQWETPSGEQFF. The CDR3 DNA follows: TGCAGCGTTGAAGATCAGTGGGAGACCCCCTCGGGTGAGCAGTTCTTC.

V usage is TRBV2 and J usage is TRBJ2-3; tentatively, D is TRBD2 (6 bases). The V end was cut by 0 bases, the J end by 0 bases, with 7 bases between. The germline CDR1 and CDR2 sequences are SNHLY and FYNNEI. The CDR3 extends over 15 amino acids. The CDR3 sequence is CASSEAGGSTDTQYF. The CDR3 region has the DNA TGTGCCAGCAGTGAAGCGGGGGGTAGCACAGATACGCAGTATTTT.

This clone was observed a few times. V usage is TRBV2 and J usage is TRBJ2-3; 7 bases match TRBD2. The V gene's germline CDR1 is SNHLY and CDR2 FYNNEI. There are 13 residues in the CDR3. V dropped 7 bases and J dropped 4; count of bases not matched to a gene: 5. The CDR3 DNA follows: TGTGCCAGCATGGGGGGGGTACCAGATACGCAGTATTTT. This gives the protein CASMGGVPDTQYF.

The chain employs TRBV10-3 and TRBJ2-2, with TRBD1 matching 8 bases. V dropped 6 bases and J dropped 1; count of bases not matched to a gene: 1. Germline CDR1 and CDR2: ENHRY and SYGVKD. The length of the CDR3 is 14 residues. The CDR3 DNA reads TGTGCCATCAGGGGGACAGGGAACACCGGGGAGCTGTTTTTT. Its protein is CAIRGTGNTGELFF.

On this clone: At the DNA level, this CDR3 is encoded by other sequences in the same sample as well. The CDR3 DNA reads as TGCGCCAGCAGCTTGGGCTACGAGCAGTACTTC. It is translated as CASSLGYEQYF. The V gene is TRBV5-1, the J gene TRBJ2-7; D gene unclear. This CDR3 contains 11 residues. V lost 0 bases, J lost 3 bases, and 1 base lay in between. Germline CDR1 and CDR2: SGHRS and YFSETQ. Drawing the rest from reference TRBV5-1 and TRBJ2-7, the complete variable domain is KAGVTQTPRYLIKTRGQQVTLSCSPISGHRSVSWYQQTPGQGLQFLFEYFSETQRNKGNFPGRFSGRQFSNSRSEMNVSTLELGDSALYLCASSLGYEQYFGPGTRLTVT.